These 9 T cell receptor beta chains originate from one sample sequenced in a study of blood T cells in healthy people across ages (dated by TCRdb to between 2015 and 2016). The library came from 5' RACE. The instrument given in TCRdb is Illumina HiSeq 2500. A second PCR of about 7 to 12 cycles was run with a J-beta primer mix and a sample-barcoded 5' primer. The raw public reads went through TCRdb reprocessing: fastp at Q25, MiXCR clone calling, in-frame beta chains kept. Under each unique CDR3 protein, matching rows form one entry showing the most common genes and DNA. The sample profile shows hundreds of thousands of distinct CDR3 sequences; approximately 44% of them were found once. Around 18% of the sample is held by the ten biggest clonotypes. The sample was blood. The receptors originated from a man aged 55 to 69 in good health.

The V call is TRBV19, the J call TRBJ2-3; D is uncertain. Deletions cut 3 bases from V and 2 bases from J, with 9 bases between. Germline CDR1 and CDR2: LNHDA and SQIVND (reference sequence). The length of the CDR3 is 14 residues. CDR3 coding DNA: TGTGCCAGTAGTATCTGGTCCAACACAGATACGCAGTATTTT. It codes for CASSIWSNTDTQYF.

CDR3 in amino acids: CASSYSCQRGPTDTQYF. The CDR3 DNA is TGTGCCAGCAGTTACTCTTGTCAGCGGGGGCCCACAGATACGCAGTATTTT. The chain uses TRBV6-2 or TRBV6-3 and TRBJ2-3, with 8 bases aligning to TRBD2. This CDR3 comprises 17 residues. Germline-derived CDR1 and CDR2 are MNHEY and SVGEGT. V was clipped by 0 bases and J by 2 bases; unmatched bases: 7.

This chain connects TRBV20-1 to TRBJ2-4; the match to TRBD1 covers 12 bases. The better agreement between TRBJ2-7 and the DNA end casts doubt on the J call. This CDR3 is built from 16 residues. Germline values: CDR1 DFQATT, CDR2 SNEGSKA (reference sequence). CDR3 DNA sequence: TGCAGTGCTAGAGAGGGACAGGGGGCGCTGATCTACGAGCAGTACTTC. Its translation is CSAREGQGALIYEQYF.

V and J are TRBV11-1 and TRBJ2-3; TRBD1 might be the D (6 bases). Germline CDR1 is SGHAT and CDR2 is FQDESV (reference sequence). The CDR3 has 16 residues. V lost 1 base and J lost 4, with 15 bases in between. CDR3 DNA: TGTGCCAGCAGCTTAGAGCAGGGGATAGGAGCAGATACGCAGTATTTT. Translating it yields CASSLEQGIGADTQYF.

The DNA of the CDR3 is TGTGCCAGCAGTGTGAGTCAGTACAATGAGCAGTTCTTC. This translates into CASSVSQYNEQFF. The rearrangement uses TRBV12-3 or TRBV12-4 and TRBJ2-1; D remains ambiguous. CDR3 size: 13 residues. The V end was cut by 5 bases, the J end by 4 bases, with 9 bases between.

V and J are TRBV12-3 or TRBV12-4 and TRBJ1-5; 8 nucleotides agree with TRBD1. The CDR3 sequence is 14 residues long. Germline trimming cut 5 bases from V and 7 bases from J; bases unmatched to any gene: 7. CDR3 sequence (DNA): TGTGCCAGCAGTCCTGACAGGGGAAGACAGCCCCAGCATTTT. It yields the protein CASSPDRGRQPQHF.

V and J are TRBV6-2 or TRBV6-3 and TRBJ1-2, with a weak D call TRBD1 (6 bases). The germline CDR1 and CDR2 sequences are MNHEY and SVGEGT. CDR3 length: 13 residues. Trimming left V 6 bases short and J 4 bases short, with 12 bases between. As DNA, the CDR3 is TGTGCCAGCAGAACAACAGGGACCTATGGCTACACCTTC. Translation: CASRTTGTYGYTF.

This clonotype was detected only a few times. The chain recombines TRBV29-1 with TRBJ2-7; the match to TRBD1 covers 9 bases. Losses at the gene ends were 7 bases for V and 7 bases for J; bases not matched to a gene: 17. Germline assignment: CDR1 SQVTM and CDR2 ANQGSEA. This CDR3 spans 15 amino acids. This CDR3 reads CSAGRPDRGDNEQYF. CDR3 in DNA: TGCAGCGCCGGGCGCCCGGACAGGGGTGACAATGAGCAGTACTTC.

V is TRBV10-3 and J is TRBJ2-3, with 16 nucleotides matching TRBD2. Germline CDR1 reads ENHRY; CDR2 reads SYGVKD. V shed 3 bases, J shed 5 bases, and the junction held 20 bases outside the gene matches. The length of the CDR3 is 22 residues. CDR3 protein: CAISDRRGTGTSGGALQDTQYF. The CDR3, as DNA: TGTGCCATCAGTGACCGCAGGGGCACCGGGACTAGCGGGGGGGCCCTCCAAGATACGCAGTATTTT.